Listed here are 3 T cell receptor beta chains from one sample, sequenced in a study of T cell repertoires in cytomegalovirus infection. TCRdb used MiXCR to reprocess the reads, holding one entry per CDR3 protein. The sample yields about 530,000 distinct CDR3 sequences, about a quarter seen once. What was sequenced was PBMCs. All receptors derive from a human donor in good health (CMV status not recorded). Some clones in this sample may be carry-over from other donors' samples.

The CDR3 DNA reads as TGCGCCAGCAGCCAAATAGCGGGAGGGCCTGGAGATACGCAGTATTTT. It translates to CASSQIAGGPGDTQYF. The chain has TRBV4-1 and TRBJ2-3; 11 bases agree with TRBD2. Germline values: CDR1 MGHRA, CDR2 YSYEKL. This CDR3 is built from 16 residues. Trimming took 2 bases from V and 5 from J; bases not matched to a gene: 6.

The rearrangement links TRBV19 to TRBJ2-2; D unclear. The CDR3 extends over 16 amino acids. V lost 3 bases and J lost 0, with 11 bases in between. Germline CDR1 is LNHDA and CDR2 is SQIVND (reference sequence). CDR3 region: CASSIRRLSNTGELFF. The CDR3 nucleotides are TGTGCCAGTAGTATTCGTCGGCTCTCGAACACCGGGGAGCTGTTTTTT.

This clonotype showed up just a few times. This rearrangement joins TRBV7-9 to TRBJ2-1; 8 nucleotides agree with TRBD1. Trimming at V came to 4 bases and at J to 7 bases, leaving 6 bases not matched to a gene. The CDR3 is 14 residues long. Germline V gene lookup returns CDR1 SEHNR and CDR2 FQNEAQ (reference sequence). DNA of the CDR3: TGTGCCAGCAGCTGGTCGGGACAGGCGAATGAGCAGTTCTTC. Its protein product is CASSWSGQANEQFF.